Many counts were recorded for the clone carrying this T cell receptor (beta chain). Its antigen is unidentified. CDR3 length: 14 amino acids. V was cut by 0 bases and J by 3 bases, with 8 bases left in between. Germline values: CDR1 LGHDT, CDR2 YNNKEL (reference sequence). Authors' data handling: Clinicopathological groups supplied CDR3 differences that were used to build a distant-metastasis classifier for papillary thyroid cancer. Using MiXCR, TCRdb reanalyzed the PCR reads. These V and J calls derive from TCRdb rather than the authors' analysis. The sample carries over 10,000 clones, 20% to 30% recorded once. This specimen comes from a study of metastatic and nonmetastatic thyroid tumors. No patient had received any treatment before thyroid surgery. General study findings and limits: When malignant thyroid tumors were compared with benign nodules, TCR beta diversity was reportedly significantly higher in the malignant tumors. This held in both blood and tumor samples.

The chain employs TRBV3-1 and TRBJ1-1; D not resolved. Sequencing was done on a sample of tumor tissue. This TCR was sampled from a female donor with papillary thyroid cancer or a benign thyroid nodule (not recorded which). Some clones in this sample may be carry-over from other donors' samples. CDR3 region: CASSQEWQDTEAFF. The CDR3 nucleotides are TGTGCCAGCAGCCAAGAATGGCAGGACACTGAAGCTTTCTTT.